This T cell receptor beta chain was documented in a study of blood T cell repertoires in COVID-19. Looking at the study overall: PBMCs, B-cell-depleted T cells, or T cells provided the cDNA or gDNA that made up the material.

Trimming at V came to 6 bases and at J to 6 bases, leaving 8 bases not matched to a gene. The CDR3 is made up of 15 amino acids. Germline V gene lookup returns CDR1 LGHDT and CDR2 YNNKEL (reference sequence). Authors' data handling: Nucleated cell counts were estimated from reference gene primer amplification. Repertoires were generated with immunoSEQ multiplex PCR, while TCRdb's copy carries only in-frame clones and drops some. V, J and clone size are taken as reported in that table, and D and trimming were inferred from the DNA itself. The sample has around 23,000 clones, 70% to 90% seen once. The material sequenced was peripheral blood. The chain links TRBV3-1 (or the pseudogene TRBV3-2) to TRBJ1-2, with 12 positions matching TRBD1. The source is a human donor with acute or convalescent COVID-19. The donor label of this sample is uncertain. DNA for the CDR3: TGTGCCAGCAGTCTCGGGACAGGGGGCCCCAATGGCTACACCTTC. Translated: CASSLGTGGPNGYTF.